The 17 T cell receptor beta chains listed next were all sequenced from one sample in a study of identical twins. TCRdb reprocessed the 5' RACE reads with MiXCR, giving one entry per CDR3 protein. The sample yields roughly 200,000 distinct CDR3 sequences, more than 6.5% seen once. This sample was also put to use in a study of yellow fever vaccine responses in identical twins.

The sample comprised memory (CD45RO+) T cells sorted from blood. The receptors were sampled from a woman between 18 and 30 years old in good health.

This clonotype turned up a few times. The chain couples TRBV15 to TRBJ1-5, with D unclear. Germline V CDR1 and CDR2: LNHNV, YYDKDF (reference sequence). V was shortened by 0 bases and J by 7 bases, with 4 bases between the two germline ends. The length of the CDR3 is 12 residues. Here the CDR3 reads CATSRDLQPQHF. The CDR3 DNA reads TGTGCCACCAGCAGAGACTTGCAGCCCCAGCATTTT. Complete variable domain (other parts from reference TRBV15 and TRBJ1-5): DAMVIQNPRYQVTQFGKPVTLSCSQTLNHNVMYWYQQKSSQAPKLLFHYYDKDFNNEADTPDNFQSRRPNTSFCFLDIRSPGLGDTAMYLCATSRDLQPQHFGDGTRLSIL.

The CDR3 region is CASSALQGRTYEQYF. Written as DNA, the CDR3 is TGTGCCAGCAGCGCCTTACAGGGGCGAACCTACGAGCAGTACTTC. The V gene is TRBV7-8, the J gene TRBJ2-7; 7 bases match TRBD1. With 5 bases clipped from V and 2 bases from J, the junction kept 9 bases outside the gene matches. In germline, CDR1 is SGHVS, CDR2 FQNEAQ. CDR3 length: 15 residues.

This clonotype was detected only a few times. The CDR3 DNA follows: TGTGCCACCAGGGACAGTCAGCGGGGGAAGGCGGAGACCCAGTACTTC. Its translation: CATRDSQRGKAETQYF. The chain employs TRBV24-1 and TRBJ2-5, with 8 positions matching TRBD2. V shed 7 bases, J shed 5 bases, and the junction held 14 bases outside the gene matches. CDR1 and CDR2 (germline): KGHDR, SFDVKD. The CDR3 loop spans 16 amino acids.

In its sample, this clonotype was seen a few times. J is TRBJ2-3 and V is TRBV21-1; the DNA was not compared with TRBD2, the D call given in the table. TRBV21-1 is flagged as a pseudogene. This CDR3 is built from 16 residues. Here the CDR3 DNA reads TGTGCCAGAAACCTCCGTCTAGCGGGGGGGCCCGGTACGCAGTATTTT. This translates into CARNLRLAGGPGTQYF.

This clonotype turned up a few times. The chain combines TRBV10-3 with TRBJ1-2, with a possible D match to TRBD1 (5 bases). Germline lookup yields CDR1 ENHRY and CDR2 SYGVKD. The CDR3 length is 16 residues. Trimming pared 3 bases from V and 2 bases from J, leaving 16 bases between. The CDR3 region has the DNA TGTGCCATCAGTGACCAGTCAGCGGGACCGAACTATGGCTACACCTTC. This gives the protein CAISDQSAGPNYGYTF.

This clonotype was counted many times. CDR3 nucleotide sequence: TGTGCCAGCAGTTATCCCCTAGCGGGAGTATTGGATACGCAGTATTTT. Translating it yields CASSYPLAGVLDTQYF. The chain carries TRBV6-2 or TRBV6-3 and TRBJ2-3; TRBD2 matches 10 bases. Germline V gene lookup returns CDR1 MNHEY and CDR2 SVGEGT. The CDR3 covers 16 residues. Unmatched junction bases numbered 9, after V lost 3 bases and J lost 6 bases.

In this sample, this clonotype turned up a few times. The chain is built from TRBV12-3 or TRBV12-4 and TRBJ2-7; D call uncertain. The CDR3 consists of 12 residues. Trimming pared 5 bases from V and 0 bases from J, leaving 5 bases between. The CDR3 coding sequence is TGTGCCAGCAGTGACCGCTCCTACGAGCAGTACTTC. This sequence encodes CASSDRSYEQYF.

This clonotype was seen repeatedly, ten times or more. This sequence joins TRBV28 and TRBJ2-5; 8 bases agree with TRBD1. Trimming cost V 2 bases and J 5 bases; bases outside gene matches: 10. CDR3 length equals 16 residues. Germline lookup yields CDR1 MDHEN and CDR2 SYDVKM. CDR3: CASSLQGAVRGETQYF. In DNA form, the CDR3 reads TGTGCCAGCAGTTTACAGGGGGCGGTTCGAGGGGAGACCCAGTACTTC.

This clonotype was observed a few times. The chain has TRBV20-1 and TRBJ2-2; maybe TRBD1 (5 bases). The CDR3 sequence is 14 residues long. Germline V gives CDR1 DFQATT, CDR2 SNEGSKA (reference sequence). The germline V and J ends were trimmed by 0 bases and 6 bases, with 11 bases remaining between them. Here the CDR3 DNA reads TGCAGTGCTAGAGATCTTACAGGCCCCGGGGAGCTGTTTTTT. It yields the protein CSARDLTGPGELFF.

At least ten counts were recorded for this clonotype. The CDR3 DNA follows: TGTGCCACCAGCAGAGATCGGATGAGGGGCGCAGATACGCAGTATTTT. It is translated as CATSRDRMRGADTQYF. The V gene is TRBV15, the J gene TRBJ2-3; D assignment may be TRBD1 or TRBD2 (5 bases each). Trimming shortened V by 0 bases and J by 4 bases, and 14 bases separated the two germline ends. The CDR3 is 16 amino acids. Germline CDR1 LNHNV, CDR2 YYDKDF (reference sequence).

This chain joins TRBV3-1 and TRBJ2-5; unclear D gene. The V and J ends lost 3 bases and 2 bases respectively, with 10 bases between them. The germline gives CDR1 LGHDT, CDR2 YNNKEL (reference sequence). CDR3 length: 14 residues. The CDR3 nucleotides are TGTGCCAGCAGCCATTCGGGCCCACAAGAGACCCAGTACTTC. Residues: CASSHSGPQETQYF.

The sample holds one count of this clonotype. The genes are TRBV19 and TRBJ2-1, with D perhaps TRBD1 (7 bases). V was pared by 5 bases and J by 5 bases, with 16 bases between. The CDR3 has 15 residues. The germline V gene has CDR1 LNHDA and CDR2 SQIVND (reference sequence). CDR3 sequence (DNA): TGTGCCAGTAGTTTGACAGGGAGGTGGGACAATGAGCAGTTCTTC. This gives the protein CASSLTGRWDNEQFF.

This clonotype was recorded at least ten times. V gene TRBV9 combines with J gene TRBJ2-5; D is unresolved. The ends were cut back, 0 bases at V and 5 bases at J, with 8 bases in the middle. The CDR3 has 13 residues. Germline CDR1 SGDLS, CDR2 YYNGEE. The CDR3 DNA reads TGTGCCAGCAGCGTAGTGGGCGTGGAGACCCAGTACTTC. Translated, it gives CASSVVGVETQYF.

This clonotype was detected ten times or more. This rearrangement joins TRBV9 to TRBJ2-3; D is possibly TRBD2 (6 bases). Germline V gives CDR1 SGDLS, CDR2 YYNGEE. V lost 3 bases and J lost 4, with 18 bases in between. The length of the CDR3 is 16 residues. CDR3 nucleotides: TGTGCCAGCAGCGGAGTAGCGGTTCGAAGCTCAGATACGCAGTATTTT. Translation: CASSGVAVRSSDTQYF.

This clonotype was observed many times. The V call is TRBV4-3, the J call TRBJ2-6, with D possibly TRBD2 on 5 matching bases. The CDR3 loop spans 16 amino acids. The V end lost 0 bases, the J end lost 1 base, and 7 bases lay between the germline ends. From germline, CDR1 is LGHNA and CDR2 YSLEER. CDR3 bases: TGCGCCAGCAGCCAAGAAGAGGGATCTGGGGCCAACGTCCTGACTTTC. Amino acid sequence: CASSQEEGSGANVLTF.

This clonotype was counted between two and nine times. V gene TRBV20-1 combines with J gene TRBJ1-2, with TRBD1 identical over 8 bases. The CDR3 is 13 residues long. Unmatched junction bases numbered 5, after V lost 6 bases and J lost 2 bases. CDR1 is DFQATT and CDR2 is SNEGSKA in the germline V gene (reference sequence). The chain's CDR3 is CSARDRTNYGYTF. In DNA, the CDR3 is TGCAGTGCCCGGGACAGGACAAACTATGGCTACACCTTC.

The chain is built from TRBV28 and TRBJ1-6; 7 bases map to TRBD1. V was clipped by 5 bases and J by 7 bases; unmatched bases: 20. Germline CDR1 MDHEN, CDR2 SYDVKM. This CDR3 is 19 amino acids long. CDR3: CASSPKDRIEWGYNSPLHF. CDR3 coding DNA: TGTGCCAGCAGTCCGAAGGACAGGATAGAGTGGGGTTACAATTCACCCCTCCACTTT. Complete variable domain (other parts from reference TRBV28 and TRBJ1-6): DVKVTQSSRYLVKRTGEKVFLECVQDMDHENMFWYRQDPGLGLRLIYFSYDVKMKEKGDIPEGYSVSREKKERFSLILESASTNQTSMYLCASSPKDRIEWGYNSPLHFGNGTRLTVT.